The entry below describes one TCR beta chain. Its antigen is currently unknown. Naive-designated CD8 cells lacked CD45RO, were positively enriched for CCR7, and omitted terminally differentiated effector memory CD45RA+ cells. This sample stems from a study of shared clonotypes between healthy human individuals. At the level of the study: Each donor contributed plates that comprised three CD4 naive, three CD4 memory, two CD8 naive and one CD8 memory. Study observations and caveats: On the whole, naive subsets had larger estimated richness than memory subsets had.

In the original analysis: ImmunoSEQ output held junction-only sequences without quality scores, so filtering differed. The data were produced by immunoSEQ multiplex PCR, yet TCRdb's version contains in-frame clones alone and is incomplete. D and trimming come from the DNA, and the V and J calls and clone size come from that table. The sample consists of approximately 2,000,000 clones, roughly 95% of them appearing once. The CDR3 is 14 residues long. Germline V gives CDR1 SGHVS, CDR2 FNYEAQ. V lost 1 base and J lost 5, with 11 bases in between. Sequenced material: naive CD8+ T cells from PBMCs. J is TRBJ1-1 and V is TRBV7-6; tentatively, D is TRBD1 (5 bases). This TCR was sampled from a man younger than 35 in good health. Some clones in this sample may be carry-over from other donors' samples. Here the CDR3 reads CASSLEYGGTEAFF. The DNA of the CDR3 is TGTGCCAGCAGCTTAGAGTATGGGGGGACTGAAGCTTTCTTT. Complete variable domain (other parts from reference TRBV7-6 and TRBJ1-1): GAGVSQSPRYKVTKRGQDVALRCDPISGHVSLYWYRQALGQGPEFLTYFNYEAQQDKSGLPNDRFSAERPEGSISTLTIQRTEQRDSAMYRCASSLEYGGTEAFFGQGTRLTVV.